This T cell receptor beta chain was sequenced during a study of OX40 agonist ivuxolimab in advanced cancers. Study as a whole: People in dose escalation had one of these cancers: hepatocellular carcinoma, melanoma, renal cell or head and neck cancer. Three dose-escalation patients had partial responses: one with hepatocellular carcinoma and two with cutaneous melanoma. Findings and limits, study-wide: Clonal expansion was seen in CD4+ and CD8+ blood T cells by week 6 at 0.1 to 3.0 mg/kg.

Remarks on this clone: What it binds is not known.

CDR3 length: 14 amino acids. Germline V lookup: CDR1 SGHAT, CDR2 FQDESV (reference sequence). The V end lost 6 bases, the J end lost 4 bases, and 14 bases lay between the germline ends. Libraries were prepared by immunoSEQ multiplex PCR; TCRdb keeps only in-frame clonotypes and omits some of them. This table holds roughly 11,000 clones, around four fifths found once. V is TRBV11-1 and J is TRBJ2-3; D is possibly TRBD1 (6 bases). The material was CD4+ or CD8+ T cells sorted from blood, obtained in a trial of the OX40 agonist ivuxolimab. This receptor was obtained from an adult with an advanced solid tumor such as melanoma, head and neck, liver or kidney cancer. CDR3 sequence: CASSLTGFPDTQYF. The CDR3 nucleotides read TGTGCCAGCAGTTTAACAGGGTTTCCAGATACGCAGTATTTT.